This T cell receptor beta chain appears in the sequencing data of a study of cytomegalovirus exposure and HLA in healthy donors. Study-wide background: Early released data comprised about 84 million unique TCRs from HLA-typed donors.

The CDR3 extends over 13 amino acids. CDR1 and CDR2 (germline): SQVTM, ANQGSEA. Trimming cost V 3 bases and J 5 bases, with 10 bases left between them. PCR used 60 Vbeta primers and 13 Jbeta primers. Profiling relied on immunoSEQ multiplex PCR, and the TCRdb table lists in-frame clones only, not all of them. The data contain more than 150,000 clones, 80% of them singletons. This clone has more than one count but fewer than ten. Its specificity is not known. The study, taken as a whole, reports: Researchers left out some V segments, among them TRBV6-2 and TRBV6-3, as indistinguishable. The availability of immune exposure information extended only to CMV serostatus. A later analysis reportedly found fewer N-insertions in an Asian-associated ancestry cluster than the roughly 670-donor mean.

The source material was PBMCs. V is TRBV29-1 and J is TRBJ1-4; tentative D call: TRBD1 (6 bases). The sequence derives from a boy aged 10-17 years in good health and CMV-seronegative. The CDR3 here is CSVELGGNEKLFF. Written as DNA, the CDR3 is TGCAGCGTTGAGCTAGGGGGAAATGAAAAACTGTTTTTT.